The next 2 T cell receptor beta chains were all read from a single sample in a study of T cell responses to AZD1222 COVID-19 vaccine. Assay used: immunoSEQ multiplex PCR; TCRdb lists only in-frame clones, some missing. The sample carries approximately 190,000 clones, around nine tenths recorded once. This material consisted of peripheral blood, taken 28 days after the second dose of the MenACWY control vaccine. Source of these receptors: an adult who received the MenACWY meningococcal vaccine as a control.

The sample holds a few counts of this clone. CDR3 sequence: CASSQDDDRSYEQYF. CDR3 DNA: TGCGCCAGCAGCCAAGACGACGACCGATCCTACGAGCAGTACTTC. The J gene is TRBJ2-7, the V gene TRBV4-1; no firm D call. The CDR3 runs to 15 residues. Germline lookup yields CDR1 MGHRA and CDR2 YSYEKL. V was clipped by 0 bases and J by 1 base, with 10 bases between them.

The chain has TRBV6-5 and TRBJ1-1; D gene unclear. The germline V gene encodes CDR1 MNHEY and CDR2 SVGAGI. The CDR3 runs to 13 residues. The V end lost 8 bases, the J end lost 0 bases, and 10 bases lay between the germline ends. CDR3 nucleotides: TGTGCCAGCTGGCCAGTTATGAACACTGAAGCTTTCTTT. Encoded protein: CASWPVMNTEAFF.